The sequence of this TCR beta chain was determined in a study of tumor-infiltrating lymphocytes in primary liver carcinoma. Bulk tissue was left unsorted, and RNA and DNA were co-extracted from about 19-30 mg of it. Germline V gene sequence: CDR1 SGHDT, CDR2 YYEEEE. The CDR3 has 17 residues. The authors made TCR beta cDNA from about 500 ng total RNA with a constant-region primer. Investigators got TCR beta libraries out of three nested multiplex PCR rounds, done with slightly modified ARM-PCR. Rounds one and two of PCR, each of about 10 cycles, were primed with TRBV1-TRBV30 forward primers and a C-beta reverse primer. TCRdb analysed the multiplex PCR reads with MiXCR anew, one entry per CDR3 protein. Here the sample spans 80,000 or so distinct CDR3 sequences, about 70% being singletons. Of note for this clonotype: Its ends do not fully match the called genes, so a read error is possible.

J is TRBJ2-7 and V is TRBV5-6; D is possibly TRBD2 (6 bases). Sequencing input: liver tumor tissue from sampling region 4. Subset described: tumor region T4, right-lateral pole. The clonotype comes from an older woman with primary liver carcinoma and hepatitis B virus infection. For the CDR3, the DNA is TGTGCCAGCAGCCGGCCCCTTTCCCGGGAGCCCTCCTACGAGCAGTACTTT. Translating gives CASSRPLSREPSYEQYF.